The clone carrying this T cell receptor (beta chain) was found a few times. Its antigen remains unknown. This specimen comes from a study of early T cells in non-severe SARS-CoV-2 infection. About the research overall: Sequencing of bulk RNA from unsorted whole blood was done, without chain pairing.

Study findings and constraints: Missing private and CD4 specificities, VDJdb matching favored anti-spike CD8 responses.

Each single cDNA molecule received a unique molecular identifier. One entry per CDR3 protein, called by TCRdb with MiXCR from the 5' RACE reads. The sample carries some 91,000 distinct CDR3 sequences, 11% recorded once. The ends were cut back, 7 bases at V and 4 bases at J, with 17 bases in the middle. This CDR3 region has 14 residues. Germline assignment: CDR1 SQVTM and CDR2 ANQGSEA. J is TRBJ2-1 and V is TRBV29-1, with unresolved D. The sample was whole blood, taken at baseline. This receptor was obtained from an adult who was a healthcare worker with PCR-confirmed SARS-CoV-2 infection or an uninfected control (not recorded which). CDR3 residues: CSASRPSPYNEQFF. For the CDR3, the DNA is TGCAGCGCCTCAAGGCCTAGTCCATACAATGAGCAGTTCTTC.